The sequence of this TCR beta chain was determined in a study of molecular identifiers for immune sequencing clone quantification. Researchers sorted naive CD8 T cells as cells that were CD8+CD4-CCR7+CD45RA+. TCRdb reanalysed the PCR reads using MiXCR and keeps one entry per CDR3 protein. The sample shows around 460,000 distinct CDR3 sequences, less than 30% of them seen only once. Germline V lookup: CDR1 DFQATT, CDR2 SNEGSKA (reference sequence). CDR3 length: 13 residues. As regards this clonotype: Antigen unknown. This may be a read error, as it is one base from a much larger clone.

Study findings and constraints: Clones exceeding 20 RNA copies carried over 98% of effector molecules but under 1% of naive-cell molecules.

This TCR derives from a human donor in good health. Some libraries in this study had Jurkat cell RNA spiked in. The chain employs TRBV20-1 and TRBJ2-7, with no clear D. Sample: naive CD8+ T cells from blood, with Jurkat cell RNA spiked in. Indicated subset: FACS-sorted CD8+CD4-CCR7+CD45RA+ naive T cells. CDR3: CSARVRSAYKQYF. The CDR3, as DNA: TGCAGTGCTAGAGTACGGAGCGCCTACAAGCAGTACTTC.